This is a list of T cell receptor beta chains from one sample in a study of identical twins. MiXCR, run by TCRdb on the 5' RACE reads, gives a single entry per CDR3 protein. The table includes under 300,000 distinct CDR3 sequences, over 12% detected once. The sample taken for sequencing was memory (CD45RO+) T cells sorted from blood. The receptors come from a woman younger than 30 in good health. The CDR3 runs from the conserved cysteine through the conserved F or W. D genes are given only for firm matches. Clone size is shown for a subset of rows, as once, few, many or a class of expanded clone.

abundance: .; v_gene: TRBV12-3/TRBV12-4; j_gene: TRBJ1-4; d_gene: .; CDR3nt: TGTGCCAGCACCCGGCGGGGGCGTAGTCCTAATGAAAAACTGTTTTTT; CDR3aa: CASTRRGRSPNEKLFF
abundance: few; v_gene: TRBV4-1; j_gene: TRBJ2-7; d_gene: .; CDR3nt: TGCGCCAGCAGCCTCCGGGACGGAAACTACGAGCAGTACTTC; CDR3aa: CASSLRDGNYEQYF
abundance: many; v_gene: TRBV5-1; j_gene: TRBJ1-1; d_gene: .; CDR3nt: TGCGCCAGCAGACCCAATATGAACACTGAAGCTTTCTTT; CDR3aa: CASRPNMNTEAFF
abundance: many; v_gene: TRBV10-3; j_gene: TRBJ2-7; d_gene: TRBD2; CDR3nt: TGTGCCACCCGACTAGCGGGAGCCCACGAGCAGTACTTC; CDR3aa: CATRLAGAHEQYF
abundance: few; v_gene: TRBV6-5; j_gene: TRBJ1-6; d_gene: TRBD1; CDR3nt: TGTGCCAGCAGTTACACAAGCTTTACCGGGACAGGGCGGAATTCACCCCTCCACTTT; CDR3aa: CASSYTSFTGTGRNSPLHF
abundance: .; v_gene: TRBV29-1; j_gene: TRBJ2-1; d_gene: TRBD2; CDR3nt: TGCAGCGTTGGACTAGCGTGGCGCCCATCGAATGAGCAGTTCTTC; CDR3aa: CSVGLAWRPSNEQFF
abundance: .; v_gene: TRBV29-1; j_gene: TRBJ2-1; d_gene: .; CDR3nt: TGCAGCGTTGAAGGGAATAGTGGCCTCTACAATGAGCAGTTCTTC; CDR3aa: CSVEGNSGLYNEQFF
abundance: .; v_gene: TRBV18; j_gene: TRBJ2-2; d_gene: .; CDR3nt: TGTGCCAGCTCACCTTCCCAGGGGAACACCGGGGAGCTGTTTTTT; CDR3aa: CASSPSQGNTGELFF
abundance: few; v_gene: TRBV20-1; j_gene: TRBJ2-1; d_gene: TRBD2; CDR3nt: TGCAGTGCTAGAGATTCGACTAGCGGGAGGGTCAATGAGCAGTTCTTC; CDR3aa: CSARDSTSGRVNEQFF
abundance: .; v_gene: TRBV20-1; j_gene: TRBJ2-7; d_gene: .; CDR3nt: TGCAGTGCTAGTGACTTTACCTACGAGCAGTACTTC; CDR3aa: CSASDFTYEQYF
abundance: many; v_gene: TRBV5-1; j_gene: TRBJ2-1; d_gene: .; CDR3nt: TGCGCCAGCAGCTTGGGCGGGCTTAGCTCCTACAATGAGCAGTTCTTC; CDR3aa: CASSLGGLSSYNEQFF
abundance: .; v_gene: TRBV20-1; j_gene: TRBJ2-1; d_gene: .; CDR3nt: TGCAGTGCTGCCGCGGACAGACCGGACAATGAGCAGTTCTTC; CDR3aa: CSAAADRPDNEQFF
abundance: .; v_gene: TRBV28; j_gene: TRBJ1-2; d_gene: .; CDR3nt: TGTGCCAGCAGTTTGGTTCTGAAGTCGGTAGGCTACACCTTC; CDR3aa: CASSLVLKSVGYTF
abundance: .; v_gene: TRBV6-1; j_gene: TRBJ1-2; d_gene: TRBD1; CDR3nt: TGTGCCAGCAGAATTTCGAGGGGGCAGGATGGCTACACCTTC; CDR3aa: CASRISRGQDGYTF
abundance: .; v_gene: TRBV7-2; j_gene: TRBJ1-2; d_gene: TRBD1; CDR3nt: TGTGCCAGCAGCTTATCCTTAAGGACAGGGGTCGGCTATGGCTACACCTTC; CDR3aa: CASSLSLRTGVGYGYTF
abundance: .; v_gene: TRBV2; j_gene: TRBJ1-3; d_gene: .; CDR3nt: TGTGCCAGCAGTGAATCACCGACGGTTAACACCATATATTTT; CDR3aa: CASSESPTVNTIYF
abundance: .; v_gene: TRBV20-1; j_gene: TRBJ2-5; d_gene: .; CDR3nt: TGCAGTGCTAGTGACACCCCCGGGGTAGGAGGGGCCCAGTACTTC; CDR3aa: CSASDTPGVGGAQYF
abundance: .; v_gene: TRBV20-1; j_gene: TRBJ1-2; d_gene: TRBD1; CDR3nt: TGCAGTGCTAGAATGACAGGGGACAGCTACACCTTC; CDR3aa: CSARMTGDSYTF
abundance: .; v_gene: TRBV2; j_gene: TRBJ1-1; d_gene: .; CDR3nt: TGTGCCTCTTACCCATGGGGGGGGCAGAACACTGAAGCTTTCTTT; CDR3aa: CASYPWGGQNTEAFF
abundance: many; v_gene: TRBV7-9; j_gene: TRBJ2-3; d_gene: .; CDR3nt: TGTGCCAGCAGCTTAGCGGTTCTCCCCGGGGATACGCAGTATTTT; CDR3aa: CASSLAVLPGDTQYF
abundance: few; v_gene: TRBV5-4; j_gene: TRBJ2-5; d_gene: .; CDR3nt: TGTGCCAGCAGCTTTGACACCCAAGAGACCCAGTACTTC; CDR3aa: CASSFDTQETQYF
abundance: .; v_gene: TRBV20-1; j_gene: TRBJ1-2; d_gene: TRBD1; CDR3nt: TGCAGTGCTAGACCGGCTACAGGGGGAGGCTACACCTTC; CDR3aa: CSARPATGGGYTF
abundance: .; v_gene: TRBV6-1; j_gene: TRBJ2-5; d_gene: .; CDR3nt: TGTGCCAGCAGACAAATCGGAAGGCAGGGAGGGACCCAGTACTTC; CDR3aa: CASRQIGRQGGTQYF
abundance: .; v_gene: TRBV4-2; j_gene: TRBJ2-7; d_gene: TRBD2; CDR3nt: TGTGCCAGCAGCCAAGATGGGACTAGCGGGGGGGCCTACGAGCAGTACTTC; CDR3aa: CASSQDGTSGGAYEQYF
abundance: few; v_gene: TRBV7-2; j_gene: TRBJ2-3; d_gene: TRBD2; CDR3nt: TGTGCCAGCAGCCCTAGACTAGCGGGGACCACAGATACGCAGTATTTT; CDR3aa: CASSPRLAGTTDTQYF
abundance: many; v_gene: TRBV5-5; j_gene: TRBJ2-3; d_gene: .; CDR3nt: TGTGCCAGCAGCGGAGGTGCGGCCACAGATACGCAGTATTTT; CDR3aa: CASSGGAATDTQYF
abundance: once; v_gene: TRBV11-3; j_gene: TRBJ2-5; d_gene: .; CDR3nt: TGTGCCAGCAGCTTAGGCGGGGATGGGGAGACCCAGTACTTC; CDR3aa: CASSLGGDGETQYF
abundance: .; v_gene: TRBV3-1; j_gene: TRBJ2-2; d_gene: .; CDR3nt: TGTGCCAGCAGCCAAGCGGGAGTCGGGGAGCTGTTTTTT; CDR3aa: CASSQAGVGELFF